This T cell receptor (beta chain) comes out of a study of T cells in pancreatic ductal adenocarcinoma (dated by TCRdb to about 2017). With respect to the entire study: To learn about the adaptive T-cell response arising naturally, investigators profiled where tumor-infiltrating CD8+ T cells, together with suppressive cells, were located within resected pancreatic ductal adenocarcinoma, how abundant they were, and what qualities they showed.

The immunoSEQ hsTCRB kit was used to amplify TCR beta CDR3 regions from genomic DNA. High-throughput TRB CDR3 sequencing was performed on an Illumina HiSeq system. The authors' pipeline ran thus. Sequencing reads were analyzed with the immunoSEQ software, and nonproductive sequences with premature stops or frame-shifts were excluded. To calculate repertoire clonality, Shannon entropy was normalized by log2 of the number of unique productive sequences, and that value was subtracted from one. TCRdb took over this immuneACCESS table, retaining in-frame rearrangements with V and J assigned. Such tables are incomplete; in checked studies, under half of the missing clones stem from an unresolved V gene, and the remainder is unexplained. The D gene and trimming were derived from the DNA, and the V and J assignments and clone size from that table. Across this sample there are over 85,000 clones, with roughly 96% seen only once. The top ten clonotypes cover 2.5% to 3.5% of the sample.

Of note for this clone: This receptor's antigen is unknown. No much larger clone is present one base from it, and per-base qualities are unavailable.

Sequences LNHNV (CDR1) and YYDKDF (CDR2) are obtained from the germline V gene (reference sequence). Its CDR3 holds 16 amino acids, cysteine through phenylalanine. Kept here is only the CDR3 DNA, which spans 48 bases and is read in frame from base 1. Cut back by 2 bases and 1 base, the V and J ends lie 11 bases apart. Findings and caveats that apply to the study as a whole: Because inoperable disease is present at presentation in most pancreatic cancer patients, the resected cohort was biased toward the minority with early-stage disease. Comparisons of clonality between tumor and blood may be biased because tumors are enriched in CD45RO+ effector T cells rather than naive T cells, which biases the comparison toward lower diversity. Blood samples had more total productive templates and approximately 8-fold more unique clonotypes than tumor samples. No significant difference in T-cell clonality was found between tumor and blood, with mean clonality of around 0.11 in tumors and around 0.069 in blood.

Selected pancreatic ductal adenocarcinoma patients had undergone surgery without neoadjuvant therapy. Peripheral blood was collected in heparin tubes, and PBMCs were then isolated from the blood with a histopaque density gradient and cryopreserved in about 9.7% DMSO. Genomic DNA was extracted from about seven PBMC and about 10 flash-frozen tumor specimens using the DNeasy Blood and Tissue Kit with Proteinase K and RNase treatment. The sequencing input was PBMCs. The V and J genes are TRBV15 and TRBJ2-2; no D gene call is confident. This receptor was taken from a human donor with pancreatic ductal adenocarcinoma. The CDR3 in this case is CATSRSEALNTGELFF. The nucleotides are TGTGCCACCAGCAGATCTGAGGCATTGAACACCGGGGAGCTGTTTTTT. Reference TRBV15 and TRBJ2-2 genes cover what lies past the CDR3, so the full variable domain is DAMVIQNPRYQVTQFGKPVTLSCSQTLNHNVMYWYQQKSSQAPKLLFHYYDKDFNNEADTPDNFQSRRPNTSFCFLDIRSPGLGDTAMYLCATSRSEALNTGELFFGEGSRLTVL.